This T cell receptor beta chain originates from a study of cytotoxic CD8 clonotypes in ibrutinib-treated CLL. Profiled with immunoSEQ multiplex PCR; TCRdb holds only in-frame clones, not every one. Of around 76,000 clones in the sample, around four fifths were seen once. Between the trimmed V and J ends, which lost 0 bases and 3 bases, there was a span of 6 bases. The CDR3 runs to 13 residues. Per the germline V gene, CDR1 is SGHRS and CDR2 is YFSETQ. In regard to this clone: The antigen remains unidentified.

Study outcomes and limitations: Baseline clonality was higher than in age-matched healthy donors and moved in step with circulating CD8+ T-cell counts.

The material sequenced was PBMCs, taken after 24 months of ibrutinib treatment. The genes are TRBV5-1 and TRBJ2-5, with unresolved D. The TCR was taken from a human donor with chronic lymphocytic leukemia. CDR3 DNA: TGCGCCAGCAGCTTGGCCTCAGAAGAGACCCAGTACTTC. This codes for CASSLASEETQYF.